This T cell receptor (beta chain) stems from a study of T cell responses to AZD1222 COVID-19 vaccine (dated by TCRdb to the early 2020s). Broadly, across the study: A total of 233 trial participants underwent TCR sequencing, of whom 207 had received two doses of AZD1222 and around 26 had received two doses of the MenACWY control vaccine. Trial participants were enrolled by age into 18-55, 56-69 and 70-plus year subgroups, with about 150, 27 and 61 TCR-sequenced participants respectively. Overall study results and their limits: The vaccine-associated CD4 TCRs covered the entire spike protein, and the dominant responses fell in regions 160-218 and 743-854. Because no day 14 peak-response samples were available, repertoires were characterized only after the peak T cell response. The 56-69-year group was small, and its depth increase did not reach significance, likely because of low power. Most participants were white British and females outnumbered males, and the authors suggested that clonal diversity may have been underestimated. Nearly half of unique spike-specific TCRs reportedly recognized epitopes outside regions mutated in the B.1.351 and B.1.1.7 variants. Conclusions about previously exposed vaccinees were limited because only six AZD1222 recipients were SARS-CoV-2 seropositive at baseline. After two AZD1222 doses, spike-specific TCR breadth and depth were significantly higher than at day 0 and than in MenACWY recipients.

The CDR3 regions of human TCRbeta chains were analyzed by immunosequencing. In the authors' own workflow: TCRs in the repertoires were compared against a reference library of SARS-CoV-2-specific TCRs that had been generated with the MIRA antigen-specificity platform. Breadth was defined as the fraction of unique TCRs that were SARS-CoV-2-associated. Depth was defined as the fraction of total T cells that were SARS-CoV-2-associated. Using the MIRA data, each spike-specific TCR was mapped to the spike region that the TCR reacts to and placed in a CD4 or CD8 class. Log10-transformed breadth and depth values were compared by one-way ANOVA with Sidak's multiple comparisons tests. The source is immuneACCESS, and TCRdb retained only in-frame sequences with V and J called. Part of the clones is not carried over; for the studies checked, unresolved V genes explain less than half of this, and the remainder is unexplained. V, J and clone size are taken as reported in that table, and D and trimming were inferred from the DNA itself. The sample profile shows 100,000 to 120,000 clones; over 85% of them were found once. 15% of the sample is in the top ten clones.

A note on this clone: Its cognate antigen has yet to be identified. One base away there is no much larger clone; base qualities are not given.

Read against the paper, the sample's time point label means: about 28 days (+/-7) after the second vaccine dose. AZD1222 recipients with second doses at about 4 weeks or about 12 weeks were pooled, because spike-specific TCR depth and breadth did not differ between schedules. Samples from vaccinated people were obtained from the UK trials COV001 and COV002, which included a single-blind randomized controlled phase 2/3 trial of AZD1222 (ChAdOx1 nCoV-19) in healthy adults. Trial participant PBMC samples were collected at day 0 and day 28 after the second dose for TCRbeta chain sequencing. The CDR3 measures 15 amino acids from cysteine to phenylalanine. The read is trimmed to its CDR3 DNA, 45 bases read in frame from base 1. Cut back by 5 bases and 0 bases, the V and J ends lie 11 bases apart. CDR1 and CDR2 (SNHLY, FYNNEI) derive from the germline V gene.

The source is an adult who received the AZD1222 COVID-19 vaccine. This chain joins TRBV2 to TRBJ1-5; the D gene is perhaps TRBD1, on 6 matching bases. This specimen was peripheral blood, taken 28 days after the second AZD1222 dose. Read as DNA, the sequence is TGTGCCAGCAGTCTAGAGGACAGTAGCAATCAGCCCCAGCATTTT. Translated, this gives CASSLEDSSNQPQHF.